The source of this TCR beta chain is a study of neoadjuvant anti-PD-1 for oral cavity cancer. Survey sequencing of tumors mostly used 4 to 5.5 ug DNA, two replicates. TCRdb's copy holds only in-frame clones and misses some; the assay was immunoSEQ multiplex PCR. The sample shows thousands of clones, about 60% of them seen only once. Patients had newly diagnosed, untreated stage II-IVA oral cavity squamous cell carcinoma. Cohort: HPV-negative, locally advanced oral cavity squamous cell carcinoma patients. This clonotype originated in a person aged 35 to 85 with oral cavity squamous cell carcinoma. Here the sequenced sample was tumor tissue, taken before nivolumab (anti-PD-1) treatment.

The CDR3: CASSLTGDHTGELFF. CDR3 bases: TGTGCCAGCAGTTTGACAGGGGATCACACCGGGGAGCTGTTTTTT. The V and J genes are TRBV6-6 and TRBJ2-2; 8 nucleotides match TRBD1. Germline CDR1 is MNHNY and CDR2 is SVGAGI (reference sequence). The CDR3 sequence is 15 residues long. The V and J ends lost 4 bases and 3 bases, in that order; junction bases with no gene match: 4.